This is a list of T cell receptor beta chains from one sample in a study of OX40 agonist ivuxolimab in advanced cancers. Repertoires were generated with immunoSEQ multiplex PCR, while TCRdb's copy carries only in-frame clones and drops some. The sample carries 71,000 or so clones, 86% recorded once. Specimen: CD4+ or CD8+ T cells sorted from blood, collected in a trial of the OX40 agonist ivuxolimab. The receptors were sampled from an adult with an advanced solid tumor such as melanoma, head and neck, liver or kidney cancer. The CDR3 runs from the conserved cysteine through the conserved F or W. Fields, in order: D gene, clone size, J gene, V gene, CDR3 length, CDR3 DNA, CDR3 protein. The D gene is left open where the match is weak. Size is stated for part of the rows, as once, few or many counts, or as a class when the clone is expanded.

D gene: .
clone size: .
J gene: TRBJ2-1
V gene: TRBV19
CDR3 length: 13
CDR3 DNA: TGTGCCAGTAGTCCCCTAGGGGGCAATGAGCAGTTCTTC
CDR3 protein: CASSPLGGNEQFF

D gene: .
clone size: .
J gene: TRBJ1-1
V gene: TRBV18
CDR3 length: 15
CDR3 DNA: TGTGCCAGCTCACCACCGAACAGCCAAAACACTGAAGCTTTCTTT
CDR3 protein: CASSPPNSQNTEAFF

D gene: TRBD1
clone size: .
J gene: TRBJ1-2
V gene: TRBV9
CDR3 length: 13
CDR3 DNA: TGTGCCAGCAGCGGAACAGGGGAGGATGGCTACACCTTC
CDR3 protein: CASSGTGEDGYTF

D gene: TRBD2
clone size: .
J gene: TRBJ2-5
V gene: TRBV27
CDR3 length: 15
CDR3 DNA: TGTGCCAGCAGTTTATTGGGCGGGAGACCAGAGACCCAGTACTTC
CDR3 protein: CASSLLGGRPETQYF

D gene: .
clone size: .
J gene: TRBJ2-1
V gene: TRBV7-2
CDR3 length: 12
CDR3 DNA: TGTGCCAGCAGCCTCCGTCAGGATGAGCAGTTCTTC
CDR3 protein: CASSLRQDEQFF

D gene: .
clone size: .
J gene: TRBJ1-1
V gene: TRBV2
CDR3 length: 13
CDR3 DNA: TGTGCCAGCAGTGAAGAACGGGGAACTGAGGCTTTCTTT
CDR3 protein: CASSEERGTEAFF

D gene: .
clone size: .
J gene: TRBJ2-7
V gene: TRBV10-3
CDR3 length: 14
CDR3 DNA: TGTGCCATCAGTGAGTCATTTTCCTCCTACGAGCAGTACTTC
CDR3 protein: CAISESFSSYEQYF

D gene: .
clone size: .
J gene: TRBJ2-3
V gene: TRBV21-1
CDR3 length: 21
CDR3 DNA: TGTGCCAGCAGCAAAGTCAATCCTTTAAGGACTAGCGGGAAGCGGCTCGATACGCAGTATTTT
CDR3 protein: CASSKVNPLRTSGKRLDTQYF

D gene: .
clone size: .
J gene: TRBJ1-1
V gene: TRBV30
CDR3 length: 14
CDR3 DNA: TGTGCCTGGAGTGTTCCAGGGCTGAATACTGAAGCTTTCTTT
CDR3 protein: CAWSVPGLNTEAFF

D gene: TRBD2
clone size: .
J gene: TRBJ2-1
V gene: TRBV19
CDR3 length: 14
CDR3 DNA: TGTGCCAGTAGTATAGTAGCGGGAGTAGATGAGCAGTTCTTC
CDR3 protein: CASSIVAGVDEQFF

D gene: .
clone size: .
J gene: TRBJ2-5
V gene: TRBV29-1
CDR3 length: 13
CDR3 DNA: TGCAGCGTTGAGGGCGGGGACCAAGAGACCCAGTACTTC
CDR3 protein: CSVEGGDQETQYF

D gene: TRBD2
clone size: .
J gene: TRBJ2-1
V gene: TRBV6-6
CDR3 length: 14
CDR3 DNA: TGTGCCAGCAAGTTAGCGGGAGAGGGCAATGAGCAGTTCTTC
CDR3 protein: CASKLAGEGNEQFF

D gene: .
clone size: .
J gene: TRBJ2-7
V gene: TRBV7-8
CDR3 length: 17
CDR3 DNA: TGTGCCAGCAGCTTTTCCGGGACAGCCGGGACTACGGTCGAGCAGTACTTC
CDR3 protein: CASSFSGTAGTTVEQYF

D gene: .
clone size: .
J gene: TRBJ2-6
V gene: TRBV29-1
CDR3 length: 14
CDR3 DNA: TGCAGCGTTGTCAGTGGGACAGGGGCCAACGTCCTGACTTTC
CDR3 protein: CSVVSGTGANVLTF

D gene: TRBD2
clone size: .
J gene: TRBJ2-2
V gene: TRBV7-2
CDR3 length: 15
CDR3 DNA: TGTGCCAGCAGGACTAGCGGACTTAGGACCGGGGAGCTGTTTTTT
CDR3 protein: CASRTSGLRTGELFF

D gene: .
clone size: .
J gene: TRBJ2-6
V gene: TRBV28
CDR3 length: 14
CDR3 DNA: TGTGCCAGCAGCTTCGGATCTGGGGCCAACGTCCTGACTTTC
CDR3 protein: CASSFGSGANVLTF

D gene: .
clone size: .
J gene: TRBJ1-4
V gene: TRBV6-1
CDR3 length: 11
CDR3 DNA: TGTGCCAGCCGGGGGTATGAAAAACTGTTTTTT
CDR3 protein: CASRGYEKLFF

D gene: .
clone size: .
J gene: TRBJ1-6
V gene: TRBV5-1
CDR3 length: 14
CDR3 DNA: TGCGCCAGCAGCTTGGAGCCGGGTGGTTCACCCCTCCACTTT
CDR3 protein: CASSLEPGGSPLHF

D gene: .
clone size: .
J gene: TRBJ1-3
V gene: TRBV6-6
CDR3 length: 13
CDR3 DNA: TGTGCCAGCAGTTACCGCTCTGGAAACACCATATATTTT
CDR3 protein: CASSYRSGNTIYF

D gene: .
clone size: once
J gene: TRBJ2-7
V gene: TRBV29-1
CDR3 length: 13
CDR3 DNA: TGCAGCGTTGTTAAGGGGGGAGGGTACGAGCAGTACTTC
CDR3 protein: CSVVKGGGYEQYF

D gene: TRBD1
clone size: medium-sized
J gene: TRBJ2-5
V gene: TRBV5-5
CDR3 length: 13
CDR3 DNA: TGTGCCAGCAGCCGTACAGGGGGCGAGACCCAGTACTTC
CDR3 protein: CASSRTGGETQYF